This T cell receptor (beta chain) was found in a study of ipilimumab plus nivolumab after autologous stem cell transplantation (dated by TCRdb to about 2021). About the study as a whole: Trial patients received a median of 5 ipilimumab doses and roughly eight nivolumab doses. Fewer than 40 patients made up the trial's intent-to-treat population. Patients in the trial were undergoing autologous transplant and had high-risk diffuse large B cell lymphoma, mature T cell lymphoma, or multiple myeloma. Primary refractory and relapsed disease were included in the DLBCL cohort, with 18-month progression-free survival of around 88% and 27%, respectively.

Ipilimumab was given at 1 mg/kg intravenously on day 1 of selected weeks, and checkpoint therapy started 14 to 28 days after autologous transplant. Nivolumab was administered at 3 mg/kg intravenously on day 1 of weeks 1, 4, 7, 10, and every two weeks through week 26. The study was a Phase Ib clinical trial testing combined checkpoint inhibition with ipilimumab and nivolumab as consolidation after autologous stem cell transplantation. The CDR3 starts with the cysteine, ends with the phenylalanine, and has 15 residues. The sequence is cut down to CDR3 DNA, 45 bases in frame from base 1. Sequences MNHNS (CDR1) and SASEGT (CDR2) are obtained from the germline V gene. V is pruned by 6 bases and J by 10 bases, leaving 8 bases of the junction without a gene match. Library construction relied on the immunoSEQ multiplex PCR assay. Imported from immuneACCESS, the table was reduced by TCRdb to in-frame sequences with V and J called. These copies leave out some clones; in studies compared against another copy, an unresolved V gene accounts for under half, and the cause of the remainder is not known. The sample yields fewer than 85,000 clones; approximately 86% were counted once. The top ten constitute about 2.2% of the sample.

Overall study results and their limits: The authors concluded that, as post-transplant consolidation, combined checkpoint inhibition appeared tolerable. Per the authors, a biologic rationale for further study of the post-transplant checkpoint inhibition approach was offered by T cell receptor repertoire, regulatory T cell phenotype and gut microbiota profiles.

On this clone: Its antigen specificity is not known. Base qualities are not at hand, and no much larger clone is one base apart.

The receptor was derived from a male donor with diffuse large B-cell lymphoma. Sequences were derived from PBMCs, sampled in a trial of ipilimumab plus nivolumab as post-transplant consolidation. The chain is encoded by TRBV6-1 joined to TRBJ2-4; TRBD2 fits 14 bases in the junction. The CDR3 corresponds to CASSPTSGGAMIQYF. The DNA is TGTGCCAGCAGCCCGACTAGCGGGGGGGCCATGATTCAGTACTTC.